This T cell receptor beta chain was sequenced for a study of control samples from healthy donors and cancer patients. Germline loops: CDR1 SGDLS, CDR2 YYNGEE. Trimming shortened V by 4 bases and J by 5 bases, and 9 bases separated the two germline ends. CDR3 length equals 13 residues. Method: immunoSEQ multiplex PCR; TCRdb's copy keeps in-frame clones and lacks some. The sample holds around 100,000 clones, around nine tenths seen once. The chain is built from TRBV9 and TRBJ1-4, with a weak D call TRBD1 (6 bases). Sample: blood. The sequence was obtained from a man between 25 and 39 years old in good health. CDR3 in DNA: TGTGCCAGCAGCCGGACAGTCAATGAAAAACTGTTTTTT. Translating gives CASSRTVNEKLFF.